The 27 T cell receptor beta chains presented below share a single source sample, sequenced in a study of glioma-infiltrating T cells after dendritic cell vaccination (TCRdb year 2016). Receptor amplification or capture employed the immunoSEQ multiplex PCR assay. TCRdb retrieved this table from immuneACCESS and kept in-frame rearrangements only. Not all clones are present; in checked studies, unresolved V genes account for under half, and no reason is known for the remainder. The sample table shows about 92,000 clones, and 85% to 90% are seen once. The ten biggest clones cover around 14% of the sample. The source material was blood, sampled before dendritic cell vaccination. Receptor source: a human donor with glioblastoma.

This sequence joins TRBV5-1 and TRBJ2-5; 13 nucleotides agree with TRBD2. The CDR3 has 16 amino acids. Trimming cost V 4 bases and J 5 bases; bases outside gene matches: 8. The germline gives CDR1 SGHRS, CDR2 YFSETQ. The CDR3 sequence is CASSVLAGGSQETQYF. The CDR3 nucleotides read TGCGCCAGCAGCGTACTAGCGGGGGGGTCGCAGGAGACCCAGTACTTC.

This chain's CDR3 is CASSVGASESPNNEQFF. CDR3 DNA sequence: TGTGCCAGCAGCGTAGGAGCTAGCGAGTCACCAAACAATGAGCAGTTCTTC. The chain links TRBV9 to TRBJ2-1, with D perhaps matching TRBD2 (6 bases). From germline, CDR1 is SGDLS and CDR2 YYNGEE. V dropped 0 bases and J dropped 5 bases, with 18 bases sitting between them. This CDR3 comprises 17 residues.

The V and J genes are TRBV6-1 and TRBJ1-2; D call uncertain. The CDR3 is 14 amino acids. Trimming left V 3 bases short and J 3 bases short, with 11 bases between. CDR1 and CDR2 from the germline V gene are MNHNS and SASEGT. This chain's CDR3 is CASSDPGTHYGYTF. Written as DNA, the CDR3 is TGTGCCAGCAGTGATCCGGGAACACACTATGGCTACACCTTC.

V usage is TRBV7-8 and J usage is TRBJ1-2; D might be TRBD1 (6 bases). Per the germline V gene, CDR1 is SGHVS and CDR2 is FQNEAQ. The CDR3 runs to 16 residues. The V end lost 0 bases, the J end lost 3 bases, and 14 bases lay between the germline ends. CDR3 protein: CASSLAGAGIDYGYTF. The CDR3 coding sequence is TGTGCCAGCAGCTTAGCGGGGGCAGGGATAGACTATGGCTACACCTTC.

The chain's CDR3 is CASSLSSPGYNEQFF. The CDR3 nucleotides read TGTGCCAGCAGTTTATCTAGCCCGGGTTACAATGAGCAGTTCTTC. The chain links TRBV27 to TRBJ2-1; D ambiguous. Germline lookup yields CDR1 MNHEY and CDR2 SMNVEV (reference sequence). With 0 bases removed from V and 4 bases from J, the gap between germline ends came to 10 bases. The CDR3 is 15 residues long.

The J gene is TRBJ1-2, the V gene TRBV29-1, with TRBD1 matching over 9 bases. Germline CDR1 is SQVTM and CDR2 is ANQGSEA. The V gene end was trimmed by 2 bases and the J gene end by 5 bases; junction bases not matched to a gene: 9. CDR3 length: 15 residues. The CDR3 DNA is TGCAGCGTTGAACCCGGGACAGGGTTATCTTATGGCTACACCTTC. Protein sequence: CSVEPGTGLSYGYTF. Full variable domain (remainder filled in from reference TRBV29-1 and TRBJ1-2): SAVISQKPSRDICQRGTSLTIQCQVDSQVTMMFWYRQQPGQSLTLIATANQGSEATYESGFVIDKFPISRPNLTFSTLTVSNMSPEDSSIYLCSVEPGTGLSYGYTFGSGTRLTVV.

This chain links TRBV15 with TRBJ1-5; 7 bases match TRBD1. This CDR3 region has 16 residues. The J segment lost 2 bases and the V segment lost 4 bases, leaving 8 bases of the junction unmatched. The germline CDR1 and CDR2 sequences are LNHNV and YYDKDF (reference sequence). The CDR3 DNA sequence: TGTGCCACCAGCATCGAGGGGGCTCTAGGCAATCAGCCCCAGCATTTT. Translating it yields CATSIEGALGNQPQHF.

The chain joins TRBV5-4 to TRBJ1-1; 11 bases align to TRBD1. CDR3 length equals 15 residues. The V and J ends lost 2 bases and 4 bases, in that order; junction bases with no gene match: 4. The germline V gene encodes CDR1 SGHNT and CDR2 YYREEE (reference sequence). CDR3 sequence reads: CASSFRDRGSTEAFF. CDR3 bases: TGTGCCAGCAGCTTCCGGGACAGGGGGAGCACTGAAGCTTTCTTT.

The V call is TRBV6-5, the J call TRBJ1-2; TRBD1 matches at 8 bases. Germline assignment: CDR1 MNHEY and CDR2 SVGAGI. The V gene end was trimmed by 2 bases and the J gene end by 3 bases; junction bases not matched to a gene: 2. CDR3 size: 14 residues. The CDR3 nucleotides read TGTGCCAGCAGTTACAGACAGGGGTACTATGGCTACACCTTC. Its protein product is CASSYRQGYYGYTF.

V and J are TRBV4-1 and TRBJ2-5; tentative D call: TRBD2 (6 bases). This CDR3 has 17 residues. V was shortened by 0 bases and J by 4 bases, with 18 bases between the two germline ends. CDR1 and CDR2 (germline): MGHRA, YSYEKL. The CDR3 protein is CASSQDKGPGSSETQYF. Here the CDR3 DNA reads TGCGCCAGCAGCCAAGATAAAGGGCCCGGGAGTTCAGAGACCCAGTACTTC.

This rearrangement joins TRBV27 to TRBJ2-5; D call uncertain. This CDR3 spans 13 amino acids. Trimming took off 4 bases at V and 2 bases at J, with 8 bases between the two ends. Germline CDR1 MNHEY, CDR2 SMNVEV (reference sequence). For the CDR3, the DNA is TGTGCCAGCAGTTGGGCAGGTCAAGAGACCCAGTACTTC. Encoded protein: CASSWAGQETQYF.

The rearrangement uses TRBV28 and TRBJ2-1; TRBD2 agrees at 8 bases. Germline values: CDR1 MDHEN, CDR2 SYDVKM. V trimming: 8 bases; J trimming: 10 bases; junction bases outside the gene matches: 16. There are 15 residues in the CDR3. CDR3 sequence reads: CASFHSGTRWGEQFF. CDR3 in DNA: TGTGCCAGCTTTCATAGCGGGACCCGTTGGGGGGAGCAGTTCTTC.

This clone showed up just once. CDR3 nucleotides: TGTGCCAGCAGTCTCGGACAGGGGATAGCCAAAAACATTCAGTACTTC. Amino acid sequence: CASSLGQGIAKNIQYF. V gene TRBV28 combines with J gene TRBJ2-4, with 9 nucleotides matching TRBD1. Germline CDR1 MDHEN, CDR2 SYDVKM. The V gene end was trimmed by 5 bases and the J gene end by 0 bases; junction bases not matched to a gene: 5. This CDR3 is built from 16 residues. Based on the CDR3 plus reference TRBV28 and TRBJ2-4, the full variable domain is DVKVTQSSRYLVKRTGEKVFLECVQDMDHENMFWYRQDPGLGLRLIYFSYDVKMKEKGDIPEGYSVSREKKERFSLILESASTNQTSMYLCASSLGQGIAKNIQYFGAGTRLSVL.

The chain links TRBV5-6 to TRBJ1-5, with 7 nucleotides matching TRBD1. Germline loops: CDR1 SGHDT, CDR2 YYEEEE. J lost 10 bases, V lost 4 bases, and 20 bases had no gene match. This CDR3 has 17 residues. CDR3 sequence: CASSRGQVDIMISPQHF. The CDR3 DNA follows: TGTGCCAGCAGCCGCGGACAGGTTGATATCATGATCAGCCCCCAGCATTTT.

The chain employs TRBV5-8 and TRBJ2-1, with 7 bases aligning to TRBD2. The CDR3 extends over 15 amino acids. Trimming removed 2 bases from V and 0 bases from J; junction bases left unmatched: 2. Germline lookup yields CDR1 SGHTS and CDR2 YDEGEE. The CDR3 DNA reads as TGTGCCAGCAGCTTTCGCGGGAGCTCCTACAATGAGCAGTTCTTC. Amino acids: CASSFRGSSYNEQFF.

The rearrangement joins TRBV15 to TRBJ2-5; D is possibly TRBD1 (5 bases). This CDR3 region has 13 residues. The V end was cut by 5 bases, the J end by 5 bases, with 12 bases between. CDR1 is LNHNV, CDR2 YYDKDF, per germline (reference sequence). The CDR3 bases are TGTGCCACCAGCCGGGTTAGGGGCGAGACCCAGTACTTC. Translation gives CATSRVRGETQYF.

This chain uses TRBV9 with TRBJ2-3; D uncertain. Germline V lookup: CDR1 SGDLS, CDR2 YYNGEE. The CDR3 loop spans 15 amino acids. Between the trimmed V and J ends, which lost 4 bases and 1 base, there was a span of 13 bases. CDR3 in amino acids: CASSFDHSRTDTQYF. The CDR3 DNA follows: TGTGCCAGCAGCTTTGATCACAGTCGCACAGATACGCAGTATTTT. The full variable domain, rest sourced from reference TRBV9 and TRBJ2-3, is DSGVTQTPKHLITATGQRVTLRCSPRSGDLSVYWYQQSLDQGLQFLIQYYNGEERAKGNILERFSAQQFPDLHSELNLSSLELGDSALYFCASSFDHSRTDTQYFGPGTRLTVL.

V is TRBV5-4 and J is TRBJ2-1; TRBD1 matches 8 bases. The CDR3 is made up of 15 amino acids. V lost 3 bases, J lost 0 bases, and 2 bases stayed unmatched. Germline values: CDR1 SGHNT, CDR2 YYREEE (reference sequence). CDR3 sequence reads: CASSSDRASYNEQFF. Written as DNA, the CDR3 is TGTGCCAGCAGCTCGGACAGGGCCTCCTACAATGAGCAGTTCTTC.

The chain has TRBV6-1 and TRBJ2-2, with D possibly TRBD1 on 6 matching bases. CDR3 length equals 12 residues. Germline-derived CDR1 and CDR2 are MNHNS and SASEGT. V was cut by 5 bases and J by 8 bases, with 9 bases left in between. The CDR3 is CASSSQGGELFF. The CDR3 region has the DNA TGTGCCAGCAGTTCACAGGGAGGGGAGCTGTTTTTT.

The CDR3 spells CAYQRDSFSGNTIYF. The CDR3 region has the DNA TGTGCCTACCAACGGGACAGCTTCTCTGGAAACACCATATATTTT. The chain has TRBV30 and TRBJ1-3; 7 bases line up with TRBD1. The CDR3 contains 15 residues. Germline V CDR1 and CDR2: GTSNPN, SVGIG (reference sequence). V trimming: 7 bases; J trimming: 0 bases; junction bases outside the gene matches: 9.

V usage is TRBV7-8 and J usage is TRBJ1-1; perhaps TRBD1 as D (6 bases). Trimming shortened V by 4 bases and J by 1 base, and 13 bases separated the two germline ends. The CDR3 is 15 residues long. CDR1 and CDR2 (germline): SGHVS, FQNEAQ. The CDR3 DNA follows: TGTGCCAGCAGCTCCTACAGGGTCGGGAACACTGAAGCTTTCTTT. This gives the protein CASSSYRVGNTEAFF.

The chain employs TRBV28 and TRBJ2-7, with D unresolved. Deletions cut 3 bases from V and 5 bases from J, with 8 bases between. CDR1 is MDHEN and CDR2 is SYDVKM in the germline V gene. This CDR3 contains 12 residues. CDR3 sequence: CASSLSLHEQYF. The CDR3 bases are TGTGCCAGCAGTTTGTCCCTCCACGAGCAGTACTTC.

This chain connects TRBV15 to TRBJ2-7, with D possibly being TRBD1 (7 bases). There are 20 residues in the CDR3. The germline gives CDR1 LNHNV, CDR2 YYDKDF (reference sequence). V was trimmed by 0 bases and J by 3 bases, leaving 27 bases between them. CDR3 coding DNA: TGTGCCACCAGCAGAGATAATAGGCAGGGGGGAACTTTTTATGGCTACGAGCAGTACTTC. Amino acid sequence: CATSRDNRQGGTFYGYEQYF.

This rearrangement joins TRBV5-1 to TRBJ2-2, with TRBD1 identical over 11 bases. V was clipped by 3 bases and J by 4 bases; unmatched bases: 2. The CDR3 spans 15 residues. CDR1 is SGHRS and CDR2 is YFSETQ in the germline V gene. CDR3: CASSSGTGGTGELFF. CDR3 nucleotide sequence: TGCGCCAGCAGCTCCGGGACAGGGGGCACCGGGGAGCTGTTTTTT.

V and J are TRBV20-1 and TRBJ2-5, with TRBD2 as a possible D gene (5 bases). From germline, CDR1 is DFQATT and CDR2 SNEGSKA (reference sequence). The V end lost 6 bases, the J end lost 5 bases, and 10 bases lay between the germline ends. The CDR3 has 11 residues. CDR3 nucleotides: TGCAGTGCCGACCGAGGGGAGACCCAGTACTTC. Residues: CSADRGETQYF.

The V call is TRBV21-1, the J call TRBJ1-1. TRBV21-1 is marked as a pseudogene. The CDR3 extends over 16 amino acids. The CDR3 bases are TGTGCCAGCAGCAAAGATGGAGGGCCCTTGAACACTGAAGCTTTCTTT. Translating gives CASSKDGGPLNTEAFF.

This chain uses TRBV4-1 with TRBJ2-1, with 9 nucleotides matching TRBD2. V shed 0 bases and J 2 bases; nucleotides not matched to a gene: 8. Germline CDR1 and CDR2: MGHRA and YSYEKL. The CDR3 is 18 amino acids. The DNA for the CDR3 is TGCGCCAGCAGCCAAGAAGAACTAGCGGGCGCCGCCTACAATGAGCAGTTCTTC. Its translation: CASSQEELAGAAYNEQFF.